These 8 T cell receptor beta chains were all obtained from the same sample, sequenced in a study of blood T cell repertoires in COVID-19 (TCRdb year 2020). Libraries were made using the immunoSEQ multiplex PCR assay. TCRdb limited this immuneACCESS table to in-frame rearrangements with V and J called. A share of clones is missing; checked studies link under half to unresolved V genes, and the rest is unexplained. This sample has 190,000 or so clones in its table, and 85% of those were observed once. The ten largest clones add up to about 17% of the sample. Sequencing used PBMCs or T cells enriched from blood (not recorded which). These receptors came from a man aged 40-55 years who had recovered from COVID-19.

This chain joins TRBV27 and TRBJ2-7; tentatively, D is TRBD1 (6 bases). Germline V CDR1 and CDR2: MNHEY, SMNVEV (reference sequence). The V gene lost 6 bases and the J gene lost 4 bases, with 19 bases spanning the gap. CDR3 size: 15 residues. This chain's CDR3 is CASSLLQGKRYEQYF. DNA for the CDR3: TGTGCCAGCAGCCTCCTCCAGGGGAAAAGGTACGAGCAGTACTTC.

The chain joins TRBV7-6 to TRBJ2-2; the match to TRBD2 covers 13 bases. The CDR3 extends over 17 amino acids. The ends lost 5 bases at V and 1 base at J; junction bases unmatched: 4. Per the germline V gene, CDR1 is SGHVS and CDR2 is FNYEAQ. The CDR3 nucleotides read TGTGCCAGCAGCCCGGGACTAGCGGGACTGAACACCGGGGAGCTGTTTTTT. Encoded protein: CASSPGLAGLNTGELFF.

The chain combines TRBV21-1 with TRBJ1-1; the D call of TRBD1 is as the table states it, not checked on the DNA. TRBV21-1 is recorded as a pseudogene. The CDR3 has 15 amino acids. The CDR3 sequence is CASSGHRGGFTEAFF. Here the CDR3 DNA reads TGTGCCAGCAGCGGCCACAGGGGGGGTTTCACTGAAGCTTTCTTT.

This clone is a singleton in its sample. V usage is TRBV20-1 and J usage is TRBJ1-4; tentatively, D is TRBD1 (6 bases). Germline CDR1 DFQATT, CDR2 SNEGSKA (reference sequence). The CDR3 extends over 13 amino acids. Trimming removed 3 bases from V and 5 bases from J, with 10 bases in between. CDR3 amino acids: CSASRQGNEKLFF. Written as DNA, the CDR3 is TGCAGTGCTAGTCGGCAGGGGAATGAAAAACTGTTTTTT.

The V and J genes are TRBV18 and TRBJ1-2; 7 nucleotides align to TRBD1. Germline CDR1 reads KGHSH; CDR2 reads LQKENI. V was pared by 6 bases and J by 1 base, with 11 bases of the junction left unmatched. This CDR3 has 16 amino acids. CDR3: CASSLQTGDLNYGYTF. The CDR3, as DNA: TGTGCCAGCTCGCTTCAAACAGGGGACCTTAACTATGGCTACACCTTC.

A remark on this clone: At one of its ends the junction is not consistent with the germline gene, which may arise from a read error. The chain recombines TRBV7-7 with TRBJ2-1, with 8 bases matching TRBD1. This CDR3 spans 15 amino acids. CDR1 and CDR2 (germline): SSHAT, FNYEAQ (reference sequence). CDR3 sequence: CASSPGQGAGNEQFF. The CDR3 nucleotides are TGTGCTAGCAGCCCCGGACAGGGCGCGGGCAATGAGCAGTTCTTC. The whole variable domain, remainder taken from reference TRBV7-7 and TRBJ2-1, is GAGVSQSPRYKVTKRGQDVTLRCDPISSHATLYWYQQALGQGPEFLTYFNYEAQPDKSGLPSDRFSAERPEGSISTLTIQRTEQRDSAMYRCASSPGQGAGNEQFFGPGTRLTVL.

The genes are TRBV11-2 and TRBJ1-5, with 8 bases fitting TRBD1. This CDR3 is 16 amino acids long. Unmatched junction bases numbered 12, after V lost 5 bases and J lost 6 bases. Germline loops: CDR1 SGHAT, CDR2 FQNNGV. The CDR3 nucleotides read TGTGCCAGCAGCCGATATCAGGGGGCCGGGCGTCAGCCCCAGCATTTT. It yields the protein CASSRYQGAGRQPQHF. The whole variable domain, filled in from reference TRBV11-2 and TRBJ1-5, reads EAGVAQSPRYKIIEKRQSVAFWCNPISGHATLYWYQQILGQGPKLLIQFQNNGVVDDSQLPKDRFSAERLKGVDSTLKIQPAKLEDSAVYLCASSRYQGAGRQPQHFGDGTRLSIL.

This rearrangement joins TRBV19 to TRBJ2-1; D is perhaps TRBD2 (6 bases). CDR1 LNHDA and CDR2 SQIVND come from the germline V gene (reference sequence). The V gene lost 7 bases and the J gene lost 0 bases, with 13 bases spanning the gap. CDR3 size: 15 residues. The CDR3 sequence is CASNTGGSSYNEQFF. The CDR3 region has the DNA TGTGCCAGTAATACCGGAGGGAGCTCCTACAATGAGCAGTTCTTC.